This entry concerns a single T cell receptor (beta chain). This sample was taken from a study of blood T cell repertoires in COVID-19. Across the whole study: Donors in the United States, Italy and Spain gave samples during acute or convalescent COVID-19. From T cells, B-cell-depleted T cells, or PBMCs came the material, which was cDNA or gDNA.

Methods used by the authors: It was from reference gene primer amplification that nucleated cell counts were estimated. Clones were read by immunoSEQ multiplex PCR, and TCRdb kept only the in-frame ones, dropping some. D and trimming come from the DNA, and the V and J calls and clone size come from that table. The sample carries about 190,000 clones, around 85% recorded once. This CDR3 has 16 amino acids. From germline, CDR1 is SGHVS and CDR2 FNYEAQ. V was trimmed by 5 bases and J by 4 bases, leaving 18 bases between them. The specimen sequenced was peripheral blood. The chain is built from TRBV7-6 and TRBJ1-3, with TRBD1 as a possible D gene (5 bases). This sequence originates from a middle-aged man who had recovered from COVID-19. CDR3 residues: CASSEAGVRSGNTIYF. The CDR3 region has the DNA TGTGCCAGCAGCGAGGCGGGGGTTAGATCCGGAAACACCATATATTTT.